A selection of T cell receptor beta chains follows, all from one sample in a study of OX40 agonist ivuxolimab in advanced cancers. Libraries were prepared by immunoSEQ multiplex PCR; TCRdb keeps only in-frame clonotypes and omits some of them. The top ten clones hold more than 9.5% of a sample with about 45,000 clones, around 94% of them seen once. The sequencing here drew on CD4+ or CD8+ T cells sorted from blood, taken in a trial of the OX40 agonist ivuxolimab. Receptors originate from an adult with an advanced solid tumor such as melanoma, head and neck, liver or kidney cancer. CDR3s include the opening cysteine and the closing phenylalanine or tryptophan. D genes are given only for firm matches. A clone size is listed for some rows: how often the clone was seen (once, few, many), or a class if it is expanded.

CDR3nt	CDR3aa	abundance	j_gene	v_gene	d_gene
TGCGCCAGCAGTGAGGCCGGGACAGGGGCCTACGAGCAGTACTTC	CASSEAGTGAYEQYF	NA	TRBJ2-7	TRBV10-2	TRBD1
TGTGCCAGCAGCTTGAAAGGGGCTAAAAACAATGAGCAGTTCTTC	CASSLKGAKNNEQFF	NA	TRBJ2-1	TRBV13	NA
TGTGCCACCAGGCCGGGGGCAGGGGCCGAGCAGTACTTC	CATRPGAGAEQYF	NA	TRBJ2-7	TRBV15	NA
TGCAGCGCTGAACTCCGGATAACTGAAGCTTTCTTT	CSAELRITEAFF	NA	TRBJ1-1	TRBV29-1	NA
TGTGCCAGCAGCGTGGCGGGAGCTGCCAACAATGAGCAGTTCTTC	CASSVAGAANNEQFF	NA	TRBJ2-1	TRBV9	TRBD2
TGTGCCAGCAGTGCGACCGGGACAGGGAATGAAAAACTGTTTTTT	CASSATGTGNEKLFF	NA	TRBJ1-4	TRBV28	TRBD1
TGTGCCAGCAGCTCTCTCACCTACGAGCAGTACTTC	CASSSLTYEQYF	NA	TRBJ2-7	TRBV7-8	NA
TGTGCCAGCAGCTTAGGCACTGAAGCTTTCTTT	CASSLGTEAFF	NA	TRBJ1-1	TRBV7-9	NA
TGTGCCAGCAGCTCCTCTCTTGGACTAGCGGGAAACATTCAGTACTTC	CASSSSLGLAGNIQYF	NA	TRBJ2-4	TRBV5-6	TRBD2
TGTGCCAGCAGTTTATCGGGGCCTAGTGAAGCTTTCTTT	CASSLSGPSEAFF	once	TRBJ1-1	TRBV27	NA
TGTGCCAGTAGTCTGACAGGGTTTGCAGAAAAACTGTTTTTT	CASSLTGFAEKLFF	NA	TRBJ1-4	TRBV19	TRBD1
TGTGCCAGTAGTTCGGCGGGCAATCAGCCCCAGCATTTT	CASSSAGNQPQHF	once	TRBJ1-5	TRBV19	NA
TGTGCCAGCAGCTTAATAAGTCCCAACTTATATGGCTACACCTTC	CASSLISPNLYGYTF	NA	TRBJ1-2	TRBV7-8	NA
TGTGCCAGCAGCACAAGAGGACCGAGCACTGAAGCTTTCTTT	CASSTRGPSTEAFF	NA	TRBJ1-1	TRBV13	NA
TGTGCCAGCAGCTTAGTTGGGGTTGGAGGGGATGAGCAGTTCTTC	CASSLVGVGGDEQFF	NA	TRBJ2-1	TRBV7-6	NA